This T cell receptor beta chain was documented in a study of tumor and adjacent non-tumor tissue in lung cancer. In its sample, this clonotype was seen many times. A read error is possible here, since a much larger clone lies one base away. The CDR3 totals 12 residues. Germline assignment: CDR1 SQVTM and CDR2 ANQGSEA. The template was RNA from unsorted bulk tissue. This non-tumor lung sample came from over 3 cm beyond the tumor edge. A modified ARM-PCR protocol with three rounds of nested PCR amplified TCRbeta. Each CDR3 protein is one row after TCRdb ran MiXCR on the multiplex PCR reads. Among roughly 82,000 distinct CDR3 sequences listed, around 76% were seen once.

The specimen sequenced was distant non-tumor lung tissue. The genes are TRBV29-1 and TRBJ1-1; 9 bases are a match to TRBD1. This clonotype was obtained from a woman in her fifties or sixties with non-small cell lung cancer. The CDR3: CNADRGRTEAFF. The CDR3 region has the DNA TGCAACGCCGACAGGGGGAGGACTGAAGCTTTCTTT.